The sequence of this T cell receptor (beta chain) was determined in a study of shared clonotypes between healthy human individuals. Whole-study findings and limits: The represented genetic and exposure-history diversity was limited by the small number of donors.

CD45RA-negative memory and CD45RA+ naive subsets were split from the CD4+ cells. This clone came up a few times. Its matching antigen is unknown. Distinct nucleotide sequences in the sample also encode this CDR3. The input for sorted-subset replicate PCRs was approximately 200 ng DNA, about 30,000 T cell genomes. Clones were sequenced by immunoSEQ multiplex PCR, and TCRdb holds only the in-frame ones, with some missing. The table lists around 1.4 million clones, approximately 98.5% of them singletons. V lost 3 bases and J lost 4, with 7 bases in between. CDR3 length: 12 residues. The germline CDR1 and CDR2 sequences are SGHDT and YYEEEE.

This sequence was found in a man aged 30-40 years in good health. The chain has TRBV5-6 and TRBJ1-2; TRBD1 might be the D (5 bases). Sequencing was performed on naive CD4+ T cells sorted from blood. Documented subset: CD45RA+ positively selected. The CDR3 DNA reads as TGTGCCAGCAGCTCCGACAGCTATGGCTACACCTTC. Protein sequence: CASSSDSYGYTF.